This T cell receptor (beta chain) is drawn from a study of cytomegalovirus exposure and HLA in healthy donors (dated by TCRdb to the late 2010s). The study in broad terms: An earlier analysis of several hundred of the donors reported about 280 Gb of sequence data and 117 million unique TCR beta sequences obtained from approximately 180 million T cells. An early release covering approximately 600 HLA-typed donors comprised 250 to 350 gigabases of sequencing data and 85 million to 100 million unique TCR sequences. Among the roughly 400 genotyped donors, around 81% belonged to the genetic ancestry cluster associated with self-reported Caucasian donors. The study aimed to test whether signatures of past pathogen exposure could be identified by cataloging public T cell receptors. The study profiled the T cell repertoires of more than 500 subjects by immunosequencing and related them to cytomegalovirus serostatus. Along with the approximately 700-subject first cohort, a separate validation cohort of about 110 different subjects was used. To predict cytomegalovirus infection status, the study brought together high-throughput TCR immunosequencing, statistical association of individual TCRs with disease status, and machine learning. A later analysis re-analyzed previously published TCR beta repertoires from 666 donors and added high-resolution HLA genotyping to study TCR occurrence patterns. In the later analysis, no new phenotypic data were used to find candidate immune exposures; instead, reliance was placed on TCR beta sequences and their occurrence across donors. To decide whether each TCR beta V gene segment behaved as functional or pseudogenic, an earlier analysis of several hundred of the donors relied on high-throughput TCR beta sequencing. Donor age, sex, ethnicity and CMV serostatus were collected together with the repertoire data. A later genetic analysis used genome-wide SNP genotypes for 398 of the 666 donors, treating that subset as a discovery cohort. All discovery cohort repertoires had been generated on a single sequencing platform. Both class I and class II loci were covered by HLA typing, at four-digit resolution. Typing coverage differed by locus: A, B, C, DRB1 and DQB1 were typed in about 620-630 donors, DQA1 in about 510, DPA1 in 600 to 610, and DPB1 in just under 480. Because of strong linkage in the cohort, roughly 5 DR-DQ haplotypes were treated as single units for association and clustering. On average, roughly 250,000 unique TCR beta nucleotide sequences were sequenced per donor among some 420 genotyped donors of the cohort, with roughly 19% of those sequences being non-productive. What the authors observed across the whole study: In vitro tests confirmed that a few of the cytomegalovirus-associated TCR beta chains recognize cytomegalovirus antigens. While some public TCRs were present in many individuals, most TCR sequences turned up only very rarely across donors. A further reported finding was that TCR beta sequences accurately predicted the HLA-A and HLA-B alleles for most subjects in the first cohort. In a later analysis, the rate of TCR association differed among HLA loci, with DRB1 alleles having the most associated TCRs and HLA-C alleles having the fewest. Correlated functional status among segregating V segments might be attributable to linkage disequilibrium, but an unknown experimental factor could not be ruled out. Broadly in line with IMGT annotations, most TCR beta V segments showed up in productive rearrangements about 87% or about 30% of the time in an earlier analysis of approximately 640 of the donors. The presence/absence analyses assumed that sequencing depth was roughly uniform across donors, and that assumption may not be true. In the study, around 150 TCR beta chains were listed as associated with cytomegalovirus. Assigning TCR associations to individual alleles was difficult when HLA alleles, especially DR and DQ, strongly co-occurred. It was suggested by the authors that the approach could potentially be generalized to other disease states and immunological phenotypes. Several of the top co-occurrence clusters appeared to be linked to parvovirus B19, influenza, CMV and Epstein-Barr virus, according to a later analysis. In a later genetic analysis, a missense DCLRE1C variant was associated with V-gene and J-gene trimming of TCR beta chains, and the association was replicated in an independent cohort. In a later analysis, most CMV-associated TCR beta chains were found to appear HLA-restricted, with HLA associations seemingly driven largely by CMV exposure. A cluster of highly shared sequence variants was judged likely to be a technical artifact of the sequencing pipeline. A later genetic analysis reported fewer N-insertions in productive TCRs among donors in an Asian-associated ancestry cluster than the roughly 700-donor mean. Because HLA typing was missing for some donors at each locus, association tests included only the typed subset. Because the 87-base-pair reads could not distinguish some IMGT-functional V segments, including TRBV6-2 and TRBV6-3, those segments were excluded. The classifier was reported to diagnose cytomegalovirus status with high specificity and sensitivity in both the original cohort and the validation cohort. In a later analysis, around 17,000 TCR beta sequences were associated with specific HLA alleles at a false discovery rate of 0.05. The cohort was sequenced for TCR beta chains only, and without alpha or paired-chain data the features that could be detected were limited. A later analysis found that HLA-associated TCR beta chains were more clonally expanded and had lower generation probabilities than equally common non-associated chains. Because counts were too low, about 15 rarely observed V segments, including chromosome 9 orphons, were left out of the earlier analysis of 500 to 650 of the donors. For the cohort, immune exposure information was limited to CMV serostatus.

The cohort consisted of 600 or so healthy bone marrow donors. At the time of sampling, all cohort members were nominally healthy, though unrecorded immune exposures were likely present. The donor tested CMV seropositive, placing the donor among the 250 to 350 seropositive members of the cohort. A peripheral blood sample was collected from each donor, and TCR beta sequencing was performed on peripheral blood mononuclear cells. The Qiagen DNeasy Blood Extraction Kit was used to extract genomic DNA from the blood cell samples. Receptor amplification or capture employed the immunoSEQ multiplex PCR assay. A mixture of 60 forward primers for TCR Vbeta segments and 13 reverse primers for TCR Jbeta segments was used in the multiplex PCR. A multiplex PCR assay on genomic DNA amplified the CDR3 region of rearranged TCR beta genes. Amplified TCR beta libraries were sequenced as 87-base-pair reads on the Illumina HiSeq System. As for the authors' bioinformatics: A later analysis counted about 80 million unique TCR beta chains across the 550 to 750 repertoires, and 9.5 million to 11 million of these chains were shared by at least two donors. Raw reads were error-corrected and collapsed into unique sequences with a nearest-neighbor algorithm that merged closely related sequences to remove PCR and sequencing errors. CDR3 sequences were aligned to IMGT reference sequences to assign V, D and J gene segments. For a sequence to be retained, a match of at least six nucleotides to both a V gene segment and a J gene segment was required. Rearrangements were classified as productive when the CDR3 lacked stop codons and remained in frame with V and J, and all other rearrangements were classified as non-productive. Following IMGT convention, CDR3 was defined as the stretch from the second conserved V-encoded cysteine to the conserved J-encoded phenylalanine. In an earlier analysis of roughly 610 of the donors, sequences lacking an unambiguous match to a single V gene segment were excluded. An earlier analysis of 587 of the donors classified V segments as functional when productive rearrangements were above 56.7% and as segregating when the standard deviation between donors was above 5%. A statistical classification framework was built to diagnose cytomegalovirus status from the catalog of TCR beta chain sequences. A later analysis assigned V and J genes by comparing TCR nucleotide sequences with IMGT/GENE-DB human TR gene sequences. Using the TCRdist pipeline, a later analysis assigned CDR3 sequences along with most-parsimonious VDJ recombination scenarios. A later analysis defined each TCR beta chain by its CDR3 amino acid sequence plus V-gene family, and excluded reads lacking a unique V-gene family. As a way to deal with suspected cross-contamination and a sequencing artifact, a later analysis dropped approximately 590 nucleotide sequences that were highly shared and had low generation probability. A later analysis calculated a clonal expansion index for each public chain from normalized within-repertoire ranks of inferred template counts. In a later analysis, generation probabilities were computed with a VDJ recombination model fitted to out-of-frame rearrangements, and the resulting probabilities were checked against IGoR. In a later analysis, TCR-TCR, TCR-HLA and TCR-CMV co-occurrence was scored with hypergeometric tests, and a repertoire-size bias correction was applied to TCR pairs. A later analysis estimated false discovery rates by permuting HLA or CMV assignments 20 times. In a later analysis, co-occurring TCRs were grouped with DBSCAN, and TCRdist sequence similarity was added when clustering was performed within HLA-allele-positive subsets. Repertoires with fewer than 30,000 or more than 120,000 public chains were left out of co-occurrence clustering, as were about five repertoires with anomalous nucleotide sharing. Here the immuneACCESS table is served through TCRdb, limited to in-frame sequences with V and J called. Missing clones are a known gap in these copies; in checked studies unresolved V genes cover under half, and the rest lacks a known reason. Clone size and V and J calls were adopted from that table, with D and trimming inferred from the DNA. This sample comprises under 250,000 clones, about 80% of them detected only once. Together, the top ten hold approximately 5.7% of the sample.

The cysteine opens and the phenylalanine closes a CDR3 of 14 amino acids. Only CDR3 DNA remains: 42 bases, in frame from the first base. CDR1 and CDR2 are read off the germline V gene as MNHNS and SASEGT. V is pared back by 5 bases and J by 4 bases, with 13 bases lying between the germline termini. With respect to this clone: The antigen this receptor binds is unknown. It has no much larger one-base neighbor in the sample; base qualities were not kept.

This receptor was obtained from a man in his forties in good health and CMV-seropositive. Sequenced material: PBMCs. The rearrangement joined TRBV6-1 to TRBJ2-3; the best D guess is TRBD2, with 5 bases matching. For the CDR3, the sequence is CASSKLGDADTQYF. The bases are TGTGCCAGCAGTAAACTAGGAGATGCAGATACGCAGTATTTT.